These 29 T cell receptor beta chains originate from one sample sequenced in a study of cytomegalovirus exposure and HLA in healthy donors. The study ran its PCR with 60 Vbeta and 13 Jbeta primers. The table came from immunoSEQ multiplex PCR; TCRdb's copy has only in-frame clones and leaves some out. This table lists around 100,000 clones. Sequenced input: PBMCs. These receptors came from a middle-aged man in good health and CMV-seronegative.

The chain employs TRBV5-5 and TRBJ1-6; a possible D gene is TRBD1 (5 bases). The CDR3 runs to 14 residues. CDR1 SGHKS and CDR2 YYEKEE come from the germline V gene (reference sequence). Trimming removed 0 bases at V and 13 bases at J, with 14 bases between. CDR3 coding DNA: TGTGCCAGCAGCTTGGCCAAAGGGGAAAGGCCCCTCCACTTT. As protein: CASSLAKGERPLHF. The full variable domain, completed using reference TRBV5-5 and TRBJ1-6, is DAGVTQSPTHLIKTRGQQVTLRCSPISGHKSVSWYQQVLGQGPQFIFQYYEKEERGRGNFPDRFSARQFPNYSSELNVNALLLGDSALYLCASSLAKGERPLHFGNGTRLTVT.

The chain uses TRBV19 and TRBJ2-1; 11 bases map to TRBD2. V gave up 5 bases and J gave up 7 bases; unmatched junction bases: 10. The germline V gene has CDR1 LNHDA and CDR2 SQIVND (reference sequence). The CDR3 runs to 16 residues. CDR3 sequence reads: CASSRRLAGLRNEQFF. The DNA for the CDR3 is TGTGCCAGTAGTCGACGACTAGCGGGGCTACGAAATGAGCAGTTCTTC.

The chain uses TRBV15 and TRBJ2-3; 8 bases fit TRBD2. Germline CDR1 LNHNV, CDR2 YYDKDF (reference sequence). The CDR3 loop spans 16 amino acids. The V and J ends lost 0 bases and 6 bases, in that order; junction bases with no gene match: 8. The CDR3 reads CATSRDHAGGSDTQYF. The CDR3 DNA sequence: TGTGCCACCAGCAGAGATCACGCGGGAGGATCGGATACGCAGTATTTT.

The chain has TRBV4-3 and TRBJ2-1; 7 bases match TRBD1. The CDR3 runs 15 residues. With 4 bases clipped from V and 0 bases from J, the junction kept 3 bases outside the gene matches. Germline CDR1 and CDR2: LGHNA and YSLEER. In nucleotides, the CDR3 is TGCGCCAGCAGCCTTGACAGGGACTCCTACAATGAGCAGTTCTTC. Translating gives CASSLDRDSYNEQFF.

Details on this clone: The junction departs from the called germline gene at one end, perhaps through a read error. The chain recombines TRBV6-1 with TRBJ2-5, with 7 bases matching TRBD2. CDR3 length: 16 amino acids. Germline CDR1 and CDR2: MNHNS and SASEGT. Here the CDR3 reads CASSVGEGPLVANWHF. The CDR3, as DNA: TGTGCCAGCAGTGTGGGGGAGGGTCCCCTCGTAGCGAACTGGCACTTC.

V usage is TRBV7-9 and J usage is TRBJ2-3; D remains unclear. Trimming stripped 7 bases from V and 4 bases from J, with 6 bases between. This CDR3 is built from 11 residues. In germline, CDR1 is SEHNR, CDR2 FQNEAQ (reference sequence). CDR3 nucleotides: TGTGCCAGCAAGTCGGCAGATACGCAGTATTTT. Translating gives CASKSADTQYF.

This chain connects TRBV29-1 to TRBJ1-1; 8 bases are a match to TRBD1. Germline values: CDR1 SQVTM, CDR2 ANQGSEA. This CDR3 contains 16 residues. CDR3 amino acids: CSVLEGGQGSWTEAFF. CDR3 DNA: TGCAGTGTTCTGGAAGGAGGACAGGGTTCCTGGACTGAAGCTTTCTTT. The complete variable domain, with remaining parts taken from reference TRBV29-1 and TRBJ1-1, reads SAVISQKPSRDICQRGTSLTIQCQVDSQVTMMFWYRQQPGQSLTLIATANQGSEATYESGFVIDKFPISRPNLTFSTLTVSNMSPEDSSIYLCSVLEGGQGSWTEAFFGQGTRLTVV.

CDR3 sequence: CASTPPGATDTQYF. Here the CDR3 DNA reads TGTGCCAGCACGCCCCCGGGAGCCACAGATACGCAGTATTTT. The chain has TRBV6-6 and TRBJ2-3, with a tentative D call TRBD2 (6 bases). CDR3 size: 14 residues. The V end lost 7 bases, the J end lost 2 bases, and 13 bases lay between the germline ends. Germline V gene sequence: CDR1 MNHNY, CDR2 SVGAGI (reference sequence).

The chain combines TRBV18 with TRBJ2-7, with TRBD1 matching 7 bases. The CDR3 spans 13 residues. CDR1 KGHSH and CDR2 LQKENI come from the germline V gene. V dropped 4 bases and J dropped 0; count of bases not matched to a gene: 0. The CDR3 region is CASSQGASYEQYF. The CDR3 bases are TGTGCCAGCTCACAGGGGGCCTCCTACGAGCAGTACTTC.

The chain combines TRBV4-3 with TRBJ2-6, with D perhaps matching TRBD1 (6 bases). V gave up 3 bases and J gave up 0 bases, with 21 bases separating them. The germline V gene encodes CDR1 LGHNA and CDR2 YSLEER. CDR3 length: 20 amino acids. The CDR3 reads CASSQGAVGSGYSGANVLTF. DNA of the CDR3: TGCGCCAGCAGCCAGGGGGCCGTGGGAAGCGGATACTCTGGGGCCAACGTCCTGACTTTC.

The chain joins TRBV10-3 to TRBJ1-1, with TRBD1 matching 10 bases. In germline, CDR1 is ENHRY, CDR2 SYGVKD. The CDR3 totals 15 residues. Trimming took 9 bases from V and 0 from J; bases not matched to a gene: 7. The CDR3 sequence is CAIQPGQGMNTEAFF. The CDR3 DNA sequence: TGTGCCATACAGCCGGGACAGGGGATGAACACTGAAGCTTTCTTT.

This chain connects TRBV21-1 to TRBJ2-7; the DNA was not compared with TRBD1, the D call given in the table. TRBV21-1 is an annotated pseudogene. This CDR3 has 14 amino acids. In DNA form, the CDR3 reads TGTGCCAGCAGCAGGGACAGGGGCTATTACGAGCAGTACTTC. Its translation is CASSRDRGYYEQYF.

The chain links TRBV19 to TRBJ2-2; possible D gene TRBD1, 6 bases. The V and J ends lost 1 base and 2 bases respectively, with 17 bases between them. The CDR3 length is 18 residues. CDR1 LNHDA and CDR2 SQIVND come from the germline V gene (reference sequence). CDR3 nucleotides: TGTGCCAGTAGTATAGTTCCAGGGAACAGGGCTAACACCGGGGAGCTGTTTTTT. This encodes CASSIVPGNRANTGELFF. The full variable domain, with the rest looked up from reference TRBV19 and TRBJ2-2, is DGGITQSPKYLFRKEGQNVTLSCEQNLNHDAMYWYRQDPGQGLRLIYYSQIVNDFQKGDIAEGYSVSREKKESFPLTVTSAQKNPTAFYLCASSIVPGNRANTGELFFGEGSRLTVL.

The chain uses TRBV14 and TRBJ1-4; D call uncertain. Germline V lookup: CDR1 SGHDN, CDR2 FVKESK. V was clipped by 5 bases and J by 0 bases, with 22 bases between them. The length of the CDR3 is 19 residues. CDR3 in DNA: TGTGCCAGCAGCAAAGGCCAGCAAGAGAGGACTGCAACTAATGAAAAACTGTTTTTT. It translates to CASSKGQQERTATNEKLFF.

The gene calls are TRBV6-6 and TRBJ2-6; a weak D match, TRBD2 (5 bases). The V gene lost 8 bases and the J gene lost 1 base, with 12 bases spanning the gap. This CDR3 has 15 residues. Germline CDR1 reads MNHNY; CDR2 reads SVGAGI (reference sequence). The CDR3 coding sequence is TGTGCCAGCGCGTTCGGAGGTTCTGGGGCCAACGTCCTGACTTTC. It is translated as CASAFGGSGANVLTF.

The CDR3 protein is CASSPEGGRSGELFF. DNA for the CDR3: TGTGCCAGCAGCCCCGAAGGGGGCAGATCCGGGGAGCTGTTTTTT. This chain uses TRBV6-6 with TRBJ2-2, with 7 bases aligning to TRBD1. From germline, CDR1 is MNHNY and CDR2 SVGAGI (reference sequence). CDR3 length: 15 amino acids. V lost 6 bases, J lost 6 bases, and 10 bases stayed unmatched.

The chain has TRBV4-3 and TRBJ1-2; a weak D match, TRBD1 (6 bases). Trimming left V 1 base short and J 5 bases short, with 8 bases between. Germline CDR1 is LGHNA and CDR2 is YSLEER. The CDR3 contains 13 residues. The CDR3 loop is CASSQGQEYGYTF. CDR3 bases: TGCGCCAGCAGCCAAGGACAGGAATATGGCTACACCTTC.

This chain joins TRBV6-5 and TRBJ2-5; TRBD2 aligns across 7 bases. The CDR3 extends over 13 amino acids. Looked up from germline, CDR1 is MNHEY and CDR2 is SVGAGI. The J segment lost 4 bases and the V segment lost 5 bases, leaving 4 bases of the junction unmatched. Here the CDR3 DNA reads TGTGCCAGCAGTAAGCGGGGTTTAGAGACCCAGTACTTC. Its protein product is CASSKRGLETQYF.

CDR3 region: CASSVAITGANTDTQYF. The CDR3 bases are TGTGCCAGCAGCGTAGCCATCACAGGGGCGAACACAGATACGCAGTATTTT. This chain connects TRBV9 to TRBJ2-3, with 7 bases that match TRBD1. Per germline, CDR1 SGDLS and CDR2 YYNGEE. This CDR3 has 17 amino acids. J gave up 2 bases and V 0 bases, and 9 bases lay outside the gene matches. Looking up the rest from reference TRBV9 and TRBJ2-3 gives the full variable domain: DSGVTQTPKHLITATGQRVTLRCSPRSGDLSVYWYQQSLDQGLQFLIQYYNGEERAKGNILERFSAQQFPDLHSELNLSSLELGDSALYFCASSVAITGANTDTQYFGPGTRLTVL.

The chain uses TRBV10-1 and TRBJ2-1; maybe TRBD1 (6 bases). The germline CDR1 and CDR2 sequences are WNHNN and SYGVQD (reference sequence). Between the trimmed V and J ends, which lost 3 bases and 13 bases, there was a span of 19 bases. The CDR3 spans 14 residues. This CDR3 is CASSDPGGQHGQFF. In DNA, the CDR3 is TGCGCCAGCAGTGACCCCGGTGGACAGCACGGACAGTTCTTC.

The V gene is TRBV5-6, the J gene TRBJ1-5, with no clear D. V lost 1 base, J lost 2 bases, and 16 bases lay in between. Germline V gene sequence: CDR1 SGHDT, CDR2 YYEEEE. CDR3 length: 17 amino acids. CDR3 sequence: CASSLSAKLQGNQPQHF. CDR3 DNA: TGTGCCAGCAGCTTGTCGGCTAAACTTCAGGGCAATCAGCCCCAGCATTTT. The full variable domain, rest sourced from reference TRBV5-6 and TRBJ1-5, is DAGVTQSPTHLIKTRGQQVTLRCSPKSGHDTVSWYQQALGQGPQFIFQYYEEEERQRGNFPDRFSGHQFPNYSSELNVNALLLGDSALYLCASSLSAKLQGNQPQHFGDGTRLSIL.

The rearrangement links TRBV5-4 to TRBJ2-7, with 9 bases identical to TRBD1. This CDR3 has 13 residues. CDR1 is SGHNT and CDR2 is YYREEE in the germline V gene (reference sequence). J gave up 3 bases and V 7 bases, and 5 bases lay outside the gene matches. The CDR3 reads CASSGQGYYEQYF. Written as DNA, the CDR3 is TGTGCCAGCTCGGGACAGGGATACTACGAGCAGTACTTC.

V and J are TRBV19 and TRBJ2-2; 7 nucleotides align to TRBD2. V was clipped by 7 bases and J by 7 bases; unmatched bases: 3. The V gene's germline CDR1 is LNHDA and CDR2 SQIVND (reference sequence). The CDR3 has 12 residues. The CDR3 protein is CASKRDHGELFF. As DNA, the CDR3 is TGTGCCAGTAAGCGGGACCACGGGGAGCTGTTTTTT.

The rearrangement links TRBV28 to TRBJ1-3; 7 bases line up with TRBD1. The V gene's germline CDR1 is MDHEN and CDR2 SYDVKM. The CDR3 is 15 residues long. V lost 6 bases, J lost 2 bases, and 7 bases stayed unmatched. The CDR3 region is CASRRQGNAGNTIYF. CDR3 DNA: TGTGCCAGCAGACGACAGGGAAACGCTGGAAACACCATATATTTT.

The CDR3: CAIWGQGKDPASGNTIYF. CDR3 DNA sequence: TGTGCCATCTGGGGGCAGGGTAAGGACCCGGCTTCTGGAAACACCATATATTTT. The V gene is TRBV7-9, the J gene TRBJ1-3; D perhaps matches TRBD1 (6 bases). The length of the CDR3 is 18 residues. With 10 bases removed from V and 1 base from J, the gap between germline ends came to 26 bases. Looked up from germline, CDR1 is SEHNR and CDR2 is FQNEAQ (reference sequence).

A word on this clone: Relative to the germline gene, one junction end is altered; a read error may explain this. The DNA of the CDR3 is TGTGCCAGCAGGTTGGATGTAAGCGGAACTGAAGCTTTCTTT. Translating gives CASRLDVSGTEAFF. The V gene is TRBV5-4, the J gene TRBJ1-1, with D unclear. In germline, CDR1 is SGHNT, CDR2 YYREEE (reference sequence). The CDR3 has 14 residues.

The CDR3 here is CAWSAGYGGNQPQHF. Written as DNA, the CDR3 is TGTGCCTGGAGCGCAGGTTACGGGGGCAATCAGCCCCAGCATTTT. This rearrangement joins TRBV30 to TRBJ1-5, with D unclear. The V gene's germline CDR1 is GTSNPN and CDR2 SVGIG (reference sequence). With 3 bases removed from V and 2 bases from J, the gap between germline ends came to 14 bases. The length of the CDR3 is 15 residues.

This rearrangement joins TRBV6-4 to TRBJ2-2; D is undetermined. The CDR3 is 14 amino acids. Germline V lookup: CDR1 MRHNA, CDR2 SNTAGT. The V gene lost 5 bases and the J gene lost 1 base, with 8 bases spanning the gap. This CDR3 reads CASSSARNTGELFF. The CDR3 nucleotides are TGTGCCAGCAGTAGCGCTAGGAACACCGGGGAGCTGTTTTTT.

CDR3 amino acids: CASSYRGLGDQPQHF. Here the CDR3 DNA reads TGTGCCAGCAGTTACAGGGGGCTCGGAGATCAGCCCCAGCATTTT. V gene TRBV6-6 combines with J gene TRBJ1-5; 7 bases align to TRBD1. There are 15 residues in the CDR3. V was pared by 2 bases and J by 5 bases, with 6 bases of the junction left unmatched. From germline, CDR1 is MNHNY and CDR2 SVGAGI (reference sequence).